The 10 T cell receptor beta chains below come from one sample, sequenced in a study of blood T cell repertoires in COVID-19 (dated by TCRdb to 2018 to 2020). Preparation of the library involved the immunoSEQ multiplex PCR assay. TCRdb retrieved this table from immuneACCESS and kept in-frame rearrangements only. Not all clones are present; in checked studies, unresolved V genes account for under half, and no reason is known for the remainder. The sample has about 280,000 clones on record, around 86% of them singletons. The ten largest account for around 2.1% of the sample. What was sequenced was peripheral blood. All receptors come from a woman in her 30s who had recovered from COVID-19.

In nucleotides, the CDR3 is TGTGCCAGCAGTTATGGCGGACTAGCGTACACCGGGGAGCTGTTTTTT. This encodes CASSYGGLAYTGELFF. The chain carries TRBV6-2 or TRBV6-3 and TRBJ2-2; 9 nucleotides agree with TRBD2. Per germline, CDR1 MNHEY and CDR2 SVGEGT. This CDR3 has 16 residues. The ends lost 3 bases at V and 3 bases at J; junction bases unmatched: 5.

This clone has just one count. This chain links TRBV7-3 with TRBJ2-1; 8 bases are a match to TRBD1. Germline V CDR1 and CDR2: SGHTA, FQGTGA. CDR3 length equals 15 residues. V trimming: 5 bases; J trimming: 6 bases; junction bases outside the gene matches: 9. The CDR3 loop is CASSRDRGVINEQFF. The CDR3 DNA is TGTGCCAGCAGCCGTGACAGGGGAGTGATCAATGAGCAGTTCTTC.

In this sample, this clone turned up once. The V and J genes are TRBV19 and TRBJ2-1; 9 bases fit TRBD1. V lost 9 bases to trimming and J lost 4 bases; unmatched junction nucleotides: 4. The CDR3 runs 13 residues. From germline, CDR1 is LNHDA and CDR2 SQIVND (reference sequence). The CDR3 region has the DNA TGTGCCAGCGGACAGGGGACATACAATGAGCAGTTCTTC. Translated, it gives CASGQGTYNEQFF.

This chain links TRBV5-4 with TRBJ1-1; maybe TRBD1 (5 bases). The V end was cut by 3 bases, the J end by 1 base, with 10 bases between. Germline-derived CDR1 and CDR2 are SGHNT and YYREEE (reference sequence). The CDR3 covers 14 residues. The CDR3 sequence is CASSSGRGNTEAFF. The DNA for the CDR3 is TGTGCCAGCAGCTCAGGGAGGGGGAACACTGAAGCTTTCTTT.

The table lists this clone with a count of one. The rearrangement links TRBV3-1 (or the pseudogene TRBV3-2) to TRBJ1-5; D not resolved. V lost 0 bases, J lost 4 bases, and 7 bases lay in between. Germline CDR1 is LGHDT and CDR2 is YNNKEL (reference sequence). The length of the CDR3 is 14 residues. The DNA of the CDR3 is TGTGCCAGCAGCCAAGACGCGATGAATCAGCCCCAGCATTTT. Translating it yields CASSQDAMNQPQHF.

This clone was detected only once. The J gene is TRBJ2-7, the V gene TRBV27; 7 nucleotides line up with TRBD2. Trimming at V came to 3 bases and at J to 2 bases, leaving 4 bases not matched to a gene. Germline loops: CDR1 MNHEY, CDR2 SMNVEV (reference sequence). This CDR3 has 14 amino acids. CDR3 DNA sequence: TGTGCCAGCAGTTTTAGCGGGTCTGCCTACGAGCAGTACTTC. It is translated as CASSFSGSAYEQYF.

V gene TRBV30 combines with J gene TRBJ2-5, with TRBD1 matching 8 bases. In germline, CDR1 is GTSNPN, CDR2 SVGIG (reference sequence). J lost 5 bases, V lost 7 bases, and 3 bases had no gene match. The CDR3 totals 11 residues. For the CDR3, the DNA is TGTGCCTCAGGGGGCCGGGAGACCCAGTACTTC. Amino acids: CASGGRETQYF.

This sequence joins TRBV2 and TRBJ1-5, with a weak D call TRBD1 (5 bases). CDR1 is SNHLY and CDR2 is FYNNEI in the germline V gene. The CDR3 runs 13 residues. V lost 6 bases to trimming and J lost 1 base, with 7 bases between them. The CDR3 spells CASRRDSNQPQHF. For the CDR3, the DNA is TGTGCCAGCAGGCGGGACAGCAATCAGCCCCAGCATTTT.

CDR3 residues: CSVDTGSGYTF. CDR3 nucleotide sequence: TGCAGCGTTGATACGGGGTCTGGCTACACCTTC. The V and J genes are TRBV29-1 and TRBJ1-2; D not resolved. CDR3 length equals 11 residues. V shed 3 bases and J shed 7 bases, with 9 bases lying between them. CDR1 is SQVTM and CDR2 is ANQGSEA in the germline V gene.

This sequence joins TRBV29-1 and TRBJ2-7; TRBD2 aligns across 11 bases. The CDR3 extends over 13 amino acids. Germline V lookup: CDR1 SQVTM, CDR2 ANQGSEA. Unmatched junction bases numbered 0, after V lost 3 bases and J lost 2 bases. The CDR3 sequence: CSVETSGAYEQYF. The CDR3 coding sequence is TGCAGCGTTGAGACTAGCGGGGCCTACGAGCAGTACTTC.